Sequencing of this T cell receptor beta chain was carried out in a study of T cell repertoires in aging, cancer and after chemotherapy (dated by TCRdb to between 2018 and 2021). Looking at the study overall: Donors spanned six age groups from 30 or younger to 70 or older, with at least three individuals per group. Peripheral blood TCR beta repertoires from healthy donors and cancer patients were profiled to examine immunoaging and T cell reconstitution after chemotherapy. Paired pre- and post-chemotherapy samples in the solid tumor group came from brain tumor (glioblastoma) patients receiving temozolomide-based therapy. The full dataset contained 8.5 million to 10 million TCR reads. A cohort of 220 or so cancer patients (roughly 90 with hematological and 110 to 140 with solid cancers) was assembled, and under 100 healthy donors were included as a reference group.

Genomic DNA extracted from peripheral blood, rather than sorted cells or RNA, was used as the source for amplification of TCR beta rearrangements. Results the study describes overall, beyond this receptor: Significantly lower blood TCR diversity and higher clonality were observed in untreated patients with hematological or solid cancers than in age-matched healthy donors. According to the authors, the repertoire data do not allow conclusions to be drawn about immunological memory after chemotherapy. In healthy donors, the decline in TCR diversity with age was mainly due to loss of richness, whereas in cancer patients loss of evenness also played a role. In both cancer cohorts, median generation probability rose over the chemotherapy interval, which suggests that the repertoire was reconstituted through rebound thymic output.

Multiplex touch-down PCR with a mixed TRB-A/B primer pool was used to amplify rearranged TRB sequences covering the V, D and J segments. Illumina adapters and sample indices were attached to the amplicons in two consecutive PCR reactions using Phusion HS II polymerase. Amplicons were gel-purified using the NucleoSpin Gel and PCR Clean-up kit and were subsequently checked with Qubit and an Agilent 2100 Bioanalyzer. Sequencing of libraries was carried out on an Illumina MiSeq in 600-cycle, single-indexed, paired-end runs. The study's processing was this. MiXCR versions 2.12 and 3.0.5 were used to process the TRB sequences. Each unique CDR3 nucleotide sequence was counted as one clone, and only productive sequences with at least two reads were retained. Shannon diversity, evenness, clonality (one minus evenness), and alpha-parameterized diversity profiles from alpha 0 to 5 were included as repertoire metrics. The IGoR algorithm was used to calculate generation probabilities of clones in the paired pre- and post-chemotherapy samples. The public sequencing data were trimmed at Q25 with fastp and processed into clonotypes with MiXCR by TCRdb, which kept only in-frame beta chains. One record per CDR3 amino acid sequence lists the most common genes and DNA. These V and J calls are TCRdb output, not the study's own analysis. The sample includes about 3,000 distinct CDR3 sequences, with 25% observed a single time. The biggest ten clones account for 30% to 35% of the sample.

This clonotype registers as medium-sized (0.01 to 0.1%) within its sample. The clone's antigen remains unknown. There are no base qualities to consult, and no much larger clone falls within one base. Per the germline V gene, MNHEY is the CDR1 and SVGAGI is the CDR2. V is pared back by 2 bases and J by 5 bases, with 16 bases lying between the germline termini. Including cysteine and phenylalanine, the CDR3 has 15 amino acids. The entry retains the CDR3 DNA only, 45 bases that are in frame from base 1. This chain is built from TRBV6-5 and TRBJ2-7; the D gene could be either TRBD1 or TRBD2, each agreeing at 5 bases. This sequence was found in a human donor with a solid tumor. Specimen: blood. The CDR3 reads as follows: CASSYGSLRGDEQYF. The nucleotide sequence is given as TGTGCCAGCAGTTACGGGTCCTTGAGGGGCGACGAGCAGTACTTC.